This T cell receptor beta chain was identified during a study of T-cell reconstitution after alpha-beta-depleted transplantation in children. Study findings and constraints: Reports say that about two months after transplant, the alpha-beta T cells came out of several hundred graft clones that had expanded. The authors attributed T-cell counts and diversity one year after transplant mostly to newly produced T cells. After transplant, high TCRbeta diversity at day 60 in some patients arose from surviving recipient T cells and thymic progenitors.

Researchers prepared the TCRbeta library using unique molecular identifiers, the study reports. TCRdb itself ran the PCR reads through MiXCR, one entry per CDR3 protein. Among more than 400,000 distinct CDR3 sequences listed, roughly an eighth were seen once. About this clonotype: The antigen is unknown.

This specimen was PBMCs, mostly from graft donor cells, taken 180 days after TCRalphabeta/CD19-depleted stem cell transplant. The TCR originated in a female patient between 2 and 10 years old who had a stem cell transplant for aplastic anemia, so the T cells may come from the graft donor.

The DNA of the CDR3 is TGCGCCAGCAGCCCTGGTGGGACAGGGAGCTACGAGCAGTACTTC. This encodes CASSPGGTGSYEQYF. The chain employs TRBV5-1 and TRBJ2-7, with TRBD1 matching over 9 bases. V trimming: 4 bases; J trimming: 3 bases; junction bases outside the gene matches: 8. There are 15 residues in the CDR3. CDR1 and CDR2 from the germline V gene are SGHRS and YFSETQ.